A single sample gave rise to the 24 T cell receptor beta chains below, sequenced in a study of blood T cell repertoires in COVID-19. TCRdb keeps only in-frame clones here, not all; method: immunoSEQ multiplex PCR. Of about 210,000 clones listed, around 89% are singletons. Sequencing was carried out using peripheral blood. The receptors shown here come from a woman aged 40 to 55 with acute or convalescent COVID-19.

For the CDR3, the DNA is TGTGCCAGCAGCTGGACTAGCGGGGGGGCTGGAGATACGCAGTATTTT. The encoded protein is CASSWTSGGAGDTQYF. The rearrangement uses TRBV7-2 and TRBJ2-3; 15 positions agree with TRBD2. CDR3 length equals 16 residues. J was trimmed by 5 bases and V by 4 bases; bases with no gene match: 4. Per the germline V gene, CDR1 is SGHTA and CDR2 is FQGNSA.

J is TRBJ1-1 and V is TRBV5-6, with D possibly TRBD1 on 5 matching bases. This CDR3 has 13 amino acids. V gave up 3 bases and J gave up 1 base, with 7 bases separating them. Germline CDR1 and CDR2: SGHDT and YYEEEE. CDR3 sequence: CASSSQGNTEAFF. The CDR3 DNA sequence: TGTGCCAGCAGCTCCCAGGGGAACACTGAAGCTTTCTTT.

CDR3 region: CASSQGRSSGNTIYF. DNA for the CDR3: TGTGCCAGCAGCCAGGGTCGGAGCTCTGGAAACACCATATATTTT. The rearrangement uses TRBV3-1 (or the pseudogene TRBV3-2) and TRBJ1-3; D is uncertain. The length of the CDR3 is 15 residues. V lost 3 bases, J lost 0 bases, and 9 bases lay in between. Germline lookup yields CDR1 LGHDT and CDR2 YNNKEL (reference sequence).

The CDR3 coding sequence is TGTGCCAGCTCAGCTCGTCGGGAGGGGAGCTCCTATAATTCACCCCTCCACTTT. Amino acids: CASSARREGSSYNSPLHF. The rearrangement links TRBV18 to TRBJ1-6; TRBD1 might be the D (5 bases). Trimming took off 5 bases at V and 0 bases at J, with 17 bases between the two ends. CDR3 size: 18 residues. Germline V gives CDR1 KGHSH, CDR2 LQKENI. Full variable domain (remainder filled in from reference TRBV18 and TRBJ1-6): NAGVMQNPRHLVRRRGQEARLRCSPMKGHSHVYWYRQLPEEGLKFMVYLQKENIIDESGMPKERFSAEFPKEGPSILRIQQVVRGDSAAYFCASSARREGSSYNSPLHFGNGTRLTVT.

The V call is TRBV6-5, the J call TRBJ1-3; possible D gene TRBD1, 6 bases. There are 15 residues in the CDR3. The germline V gene has CDR1 MNHEY and CDR2 SVGAGI. The ends were cut back, 4 bases at V and 0 bases at J, with 10 bases in the middle. CDR3 nucleotides: TGTGCCAGCAGTTCCCCGACAGGCTCTGGAAACACCATATATTTT. Protein product: CASSSPTGSGNTIYF.

This clone was seen only once. The chain links TRBV5-1 to TRBJ2-5; 10 nucleotides agree with TRBD1. The CDR3 has 15 residues. CDR1 and CDR2 from the germline V gene are SGHRS and YFSETQ. With 0 bases clipped from V and 5 bases from J, the junction kept 4 bases outside the gene matches. The CDR3: CASSLAGDRGETQYF. The DNA of the CDR3 is TGCGCCAGCAGCTTGGCCGGGGACAGGGGTGAGACCCAGTACTTC.

The J gene is TRBJ1-1, the V gene TRBV2; TRBD1 matches at 8 bases. With 6 bases clipped from V and 0 bases from J, the junction kept 3 bases outside the gene matches. Germline CDR1 SNHLY, CDR2 FYNNEI. This CDR3 region has 14 residues. The CDR3 bases are TGTGCCAGCAGAAACAGGGGGTTGAACACTGAAGCTTTCTTT. Translated, it gives CASRNRGLNTEAFF. Full variable domain (missing parts from reference TRBV2 and TRBJ1-1): EPEVTQTPSHQVTQMGQEVILRCVPISNHLYFYWYRQILGQKVEFLVSFYNNEISEKSEIFDDQFSVERPDGSNFTLKIRSTKLEDSAMYFCASRNRGLNTEAFFGQGTRLTVV.

The chain recombines TRBV10-2 with TRBJ2-5; 7 nucleotides match TRBD2. CDR1 is WSHSY and CDR2 is SAAADI in the germline V gene. V shed 2 bases and J 5 bases; nucleotides not matched to a gene: 5. The CDR3 has 14 residues. The CDR3 DNA sequence: TGCGCCAGCAGTGAGATAACTAGCGCGGAGACCCAGTACTTC. Protein sequence: CASSEITSAETQYF.

V usage is TRBV19 and J usage is TRBJ1-2; D unclear. CDR1 and CDR2 (germline): LNHDA, SQIVND (reference sequence). This CDR3 is 13 amino acids long. Trimming left V 6 bases short and J 0 bases short, with 8 bases between. The CDR3 here is CASRQSTNYGYTF. The CDR3 region has the DNA TGTGCCAGTAGACAGTCAACTAACTATGGCTACACCTTC.

The V call is TRBV6-4, the J call TRBJ1-6, with D possibly being TRBD1 (6 bases). V was cut by 5 bases and J by 5 bases, with 7 bases left in between. This CDR3 is 13 amino acids long. Germline-derived CDR1 and CDR2 are MRHNA and SNTAGT. CDR3 sequence reads: CASSTGNNSPLHF. The CDR3, as DNA: TGTGCCAGCAGTACAGGGAATAATTCACCCCTCCACTTT.

This clone appeared a single time. The junction differs from germline at one of its ends, possibly a read error. The V call is TRBV23-1, the J call TRBJ1-1; D not resolved. TRBV23-1 is an ORF, and what it does is uncertain. CDR3 length: 16 amino acids. The CDR3 region has the DNA TGCGCCAGCAGTCGTTCGACATATACCCTGAACGCTGAAGCTTTCTTT. This gives the protein CASSRSTYTLNAEAFF.

The chain has TRBV5-4 and TRBJ2-7; D perhaps matches TRBD2 (5 bases). The CDR3 runs 13 residues. CDR1 SGHNT and CDR2 YYREEE come from the germline V gene (reference sequence). The V gene lost 4 bases and the J gene lost 7 bases, with 15 bases spanning the gap. The CDR3 nucleotides read TGTGCCAGCAGCCCGGGGTCCCCGGGGGAGCAGTACGTC. Amino acids: CASSPGSPGEQYV.

This chain links TRBV4-1 with TRBJ1-5, with 7 bases aligning to TRBD1. This CDR3 comprises 15 residues. The junction had 4 bases not matched to a gene; V was cut back by 4 bases and J by 1 base. CDR1 is MGHRA, CDR2 YSYEKL, per germline. CDR3 bases: TGCGCCAGCAGCCGAACAGGGGTGAGCAATCAGCCCCAGCATTTT. Translating it yields CASSRTGVSNQPQHF.

In this sample, this clone turned up once. The chain couples TRBV5-1 to TRBJ2-3; TRBD1 matches 11 bases. J was trimmed by 3 bases and V by 4 bases; bases with no gene match: 7. The CDR3 consists of 16 residues. Germline-derived CDR1 and CDR2 are SGHRS and YFSETQ. The CDR3 DNA is TGCGCCAGCAGCCACTACGGACAGGGGGCTACAGATACGCAGTATTTT. Its translation is CASSHYGQGATDTQYF.

The chain links TRBV4-2 to TRBJ1-5, with 7 bases that match TRBD1. The germline V gene has CDR1 LGHNA and CDR2 YNFKEQ. The trim removed 0 bases at V and 6 bases at J, leaving 8 bases unmatched. There are 16 residues in the CDR3. CDR3 bases: TGTGCCAGCAGCCAAGAAGCTGGGACAGTCCGTCAGCCCCAGCATTTT. Amino acids: CASSQEAGTVRQPQHF.

This chain links TRBV5-6 with TRBJ2-1; 7 bases map to TRBD1. This CDR3 spans 16 amino acids. CDR1 SGHDT and CDR2 YYEEEE come from the germline V gene. With 4 bases clipped from V and 1 base from J, the junction kept 8 bases outside the gene matches. The CDR3 loop reads CASSQMDRSSYNEQFF. CDR3 nucleotide sequence: TGTGCCAGCAGCCAGATGGACAGGTCTTCCTACAATGAGCAGTTCTTC.

This chain uses TRBV19 with TRBJ1-5, with 7 bases fitting TRBD1. Germline CDR1 is LNHDA and CDR2 is SQIVND (reference sequence). The junction had 8 bases not matched to a gene; V was cut back by 5 bases and J by 4 bases. This CDR3 region has 15 residues. The CDR3 DNA is TGTGCCAGTAGTCCCGACAGGGTAATTAATCAGCCCCAGCATTTT. Translating gives CASSPDRVINQPQHF.

The table lists this clone with a count of one. J is TRBJ2-3 and V is TRBV5-4, with TRBD2 matching 9 bases. CDR3 size: 16 residues. The ends lost 4 bases at V and 4 bases at J; junction bases unmatched: 10. Per germline, CDR1 SGHNT and CDR2 YYREEE (reference sequence). CDR3 loop: CASSPPSGGWADTQYF. As DNA, the CDR3 is TGTGCCAGCAGCCCCCCCAGCGGGGGGTGGGCAGATACGCAGTATTTT.

V is TRBV6-5 and J is TRBJ1-2; D ambiguous. The germline V gene encodes CDR1 MNHEY and CDR2 SVGAGI. V dropped 0 bases and J dropped 4 bases, with 15 bases sitting between them. The CDR3 extends over 16 amino acids. CDR3 sequence reads: CASSYSSIGQVYGYTF. The DNA of the CDR3 is TGTGCCAGCAGTTACTCGAGTATTGGGCAGGTCTATGGCTACACCTTC.

As to this clone: The sample holds other DNA sequences that translate to the same CDR3. V gene TRBV6-5 combines with J gene TRBJ1-1; D possibly corresponds to TRBD1 (5 bases). The germline V gene encodes CDR1 MNHEY and CDR2 SVGAGI. V was pared by 0 bases and J by 7 bases, with 9 bases between. The CDR3 totals 13 residues. The CDR3 reads CASSYSSGGEAFF. CDR3 in DNA: TGTGCCAGCAGTTACTCGTCCGGGGGTGAAGCTTTCTTT.

The chain carries TRBV4-1 and TRBJ1-4; D gene unclear. Germline V gene data show CDR1 as MGHRA and CDR2 as YSYEKL. This CDR3 region has 16 residues. The V end lost 0 bases, the J end lost 3 bases, and 11 bases lay between the germline ends. The CDR3 region has the DNA TGCGCCAGCAGCCAAGAGGCCCCGACTTCTAATGAAAAACTGTTTTTT. Translated, it gives CASSQEAPTSNEKLFF.

V is TRBV4-1 and J is TRBJ1-2; no firm D call. This CDR3 has 14 amino acids. Germline V gene sequence: CDR1 MGHRA, CDR2 YSYEKL. V lost 1 base and J lost 6, with 12 bases in between. CDR3 loop: CASSQGPREHGYTF. For the CDR3, the DNA is TGCGCCAGCAGCCAAGGGCCAAGGGAGCATGGCTACACCTTC.

The DNA of the CDR3 is TGCGCCAGCAGCTTGGCTGAGGCAGATACGCAGTATTTT. Protein sequence: CASSLAEADTQYF. The chain joins TRBV5-1 to TRBJ2-3; unclear D gene. The CDR3 totals 13 residues. CDR1 and CDR2 from the germline V gene are SGHRS and YFSETQ. V was cut by 0 bases and J by 4 bases, with 6 bases left in between.

The DNA for the CDR3 is TGTGCCAGCAGCCTTATTACAGGAAACACCATATATTTT. Its translation is CASSLITGNTIYF. V is TRBV14 and J is TRBJ1-3; D is unclear. The CDR3 extends over 13 amino acids. V shed 4 bases and J shed 4 bases, with 8 bases lying between them. Germline-derived CDR1 and CDR2 are SGHDN and FVKESK.